The 14 T cell receptor beta chains reported below all come from one sample, sequenced in a study of blood T cell repertoires in COVID-19. TCRdb's table, derived via immunoSEQ multiplex PCR, lists solely in-frame clones and lacks some. In the table there are over 100,000 clones, around 83% of which are singletons. Sample: peripheral blood. All receptors derive from an elderly woman with active or convalescent COVID-19.

CDR3 residues: CASSATLLTGGHEQYF. The CDR3 DNA sequence: TGTGCCAGCAGCGCTACACTTCTAACAGGGGGCCACGAGCAGTACTTC. V and J are TRBV9 and TRBJ2-7, with 9 bases lining up with TRBD1. CDR1 SGDLS and CDR2 YYNGEE come from the germline V gene. V gave up 3 bases and J gave up 5 bases; unmatched junction bases: 12. CDR3 length equals 16 residues.

The chain links TRBV5-4 to TRBJ1-1; TRBD1 agrees at 9 bases. CDR1 and CDR2 from the germline V gene are SGHNT and YYREEE (reference sequence). The CDR3 length is 16 residues. The junction had 8 bases not matched to a gene; V was cut back by 4 bases and J by 1 base. The CDR3 spells CASSGGTGSANTEAFF. The CDR3 DNA is TGTGCCAGCAGCGGGGGGACAGGGAGTGCGAACACTGAAGCTTTCTTT.

The chain is built from TRBV7-9 and TRBJ2-7, with 9 bases that match TRBD2. The CDR3 length is 16 residues. Germline V gene data show CDR1 as SEHNR and CDR2 as FQNEAQ (reference sequence). V was clipped by 1 base and J by 1 base; unmatched bases: 5. The DNA of the CDR3 is TGTGCCAGCAGCTTAGTGCGTCTAGCGGGATCCTACGAGCAGTACTTC. Protein sequence: CASSLVRLAGSYEQYF.

The chain carries TRBV2 and TRBJ2-7; 10 positions match TRBD1. The germline CDR1 and CDR2 sequences are SNHLY and FYNNEI. V lost 7 bases to trimming and J lost 1 base; unmatched junction nucleotides: 10. The CDR3 extends over 16 amino acids. The CDR3 sequence: CASIRQGARVSYEQYF. CDR3 in DNA: TGTGCCAGCATTCGACAGGGGGCGAGGGTATCCTACGAGCAGTACTTC. The entire variable domain, with the rest obtained from reference TRBV2 and TRBJ2-7, is as follows: EPEVTQTPSHQVTQMGQEVILRCVPISNHLYFYWYRQILGQKVEFLVSFYNNEISEKSEIFDDQFSVERPDGSNFTLKIRSTKLEDSAMYFCASIRQGARVSYEQYFGPGTRLTVT.

For the CDR3, the DNA is TGTGCCAGCAGCGTCGGACTAGCGGAGTACAATGAGCAGTTCTTC. It is translated as CASSVGLAEYNEQFF. The V call is TRBV9, the J call TRBJ2-1; TRBD2 matches at 10 bases. With V trimmed by 2 bases and J by 4 bases, 3 bases remained unmatched. Germline V gives CDR1 SGDLS, CDR2 YYNGEE. This CDR3 is 15 amino acids long. Supplemented by reference TRBV9 and TRBJ2-1, the full variable domain reads DSGVTQTPKHLITATGQRVTLRCSPRSGDLSVYWYQQSLDQGLQFLIQYYNGEERAKGNILERFSAQQFPDLHSELNLSSLELGDSALYFCASSVGLAEYNEQFFGPGTRLTVL.

The chain recombines TRBV7-6 with TRBJ1-4, with D unclear. Germline V CDR1 and CDR2: SGHVS, FNYEAQ. The CDR3 consists of 17 residues. V lost 1 base to trimming and J lost 0 bases, with 12 bases between them. In DNA, the CDR3 is TGTGCCAGCAGCTTAGGATTCGGCGGAGCAACTAATGAAAAACTGTTTTTT. Its translation: CASSLGFGGATNEKLFF.

The chain is built from TRBV12-3 or TRBV12-4 and TRBJ1-1; a weak D match, TRBD1 (6 bases). CDR3 size: 13 residues. With 10 bases removed from V and 4 bases from J, the gap between germline ends came to 16 bases. The CDR3 nucleotides are TGTGCCACCAACCATGGACAGAGCACTGAAGCTTTCTTT. It specifies CATNHGQSTEAFF.

J is TRBJ2-7 and V is TRBV5-5; 8 nucleotides align to TRBD1. The germline V gene has CDR1 SGHKS and CDR2 YYEKEE (reference sequence). Trimming cost V 3 bases and J 7 bases; bases outside gene matches: 12. The CDR3 runs 15 residues. Here the CDR3 DNA reads TGTGCCAGCAGCTCGGGGCGCACAGGGGGTGAGGAGCAGTACTTC. Amino acids: CASSSGRTGGEEQYF.

This chain links TRBV5-1 with TRBJ2-3, with 8 bases lining up with TRBD1. Germline V gives CDR1 SGHRS, CDR2 YFSETQ. J was trimmed by 2 bases and V by 4 bases; bases with no gene match: 15. This CDR3 comprises 18 residues. Here the CDR3 DNA reads TGCGCCAGCAGCCTCCGGGACAGGATCCTTGGGGCCACAGATACGCAGTATTTT. It is translated as CASSLRDRILGATDTQYF.

The chain carries TRBV2 and TRBJ2-1; 7 bases are a match to TRBD2. From germline, CDR1 is SNHLY and CDR2 FYNNEI. Trimming removed 4 bases from V and 7 bases from J; junction bases left unmatched: 10. The CDR3 is 15 residues long. In nucleotides, the CDR3 is TGTGCCAGCAGTGCCTTGCGGGAGAAGGGAAATGAGCAGTTCTTC. Amino acids: CASSALREKGNEQFF.

The chain has TRBV9 and TRBJ2-5; 8 positions match TRBD2. V lost 3 bases to trimming and J lost 1 base; unmatched junction nucleotides: 11. There are 17 residues in the CDR3. Germline-derived CDR1 and CDR2 are SGDLS and YYNGEE. As DNA, the CDR3 is TGTGCCAGCAGCGACCAACGTAGCGGGACCCTCCAAGAGACCCAGTACTTC. It yields the protein CASSDQRSGTLQETQYF.

The chain has TRBV27 and TRBJ1-5; D possibly corresponds to TRBD1 (6 bases). The germline gives CDR1 MNHEY, CDR2 SMNVEV (reference sequence). V lost 2 bases and J 2 bases, leaving 7 bases between the germline ends. The CDR3 length is 14 residues. The chain's CDR3 is CASSLQGRNQPQHF. The CDR3 DNA reads as TGTGCCAGCAGTTTACAGGGGCGCAATCAGCCCCAGCATTTT.

The V gene is TRBV5-5, the J gene TRBJ2-5; TRBD1 agrees at 10 bases. The germline gives CDR1 SGHKS, CDR2 YYEKEE (reference sequence). The V gene end was trimmed by 4 bases and the J gene end by 7 bases; junction bases not matched to a gene: 4. The length of the CDR3 is 13 residues. The CDR3: CASSGTGDGTQYF. The CDR3 nucleotides are TGTGCCAGCAGCGGGACAGGGGACGGGACCCAGTACTTC.

The gene calls are TRBV7-2 and TRBJ1-2; 10 nucleotides match TRBD1. V lost 5 bases to trimming and J lost 8 bases; unmatched junction nucleotides: 5. Germline V gives CDR1 SGHTA, CDR2 FQGNSA. The CDR3 is 13 amino acids. This CDR3 reads CASSGTGVEGYTF. As DNA, the CDR3 is TGTGCCAGCAGCGGGACAGGGGTGGAGGGCTACACCTTC.